The clone carrying this T cell receptor (beta chain) appeared a few times. Each CDR3 protein gets one entry after TCRdb re-called the RT-PCR reads with MiXCR. The table shows approximately 160,000 distinct CDR3 sequences, with about 30% occurring only once. These data belong to a study of patients and donors after allogeneic stem cell transplantation. Trimming removed 1 base from V and 10 bases from J, with 13 bases in between. This CDR3 has 14 residues. CDR1 is SGHAT and CDR2 is FQNNGV in the germline V gene. The receptor was derived from a human donor who was either an allogeneic HSCT recipient or a stem cell or donor lymphocyte infusion donor (not recorded which). It is not recorded whose cells these are; they may come from a transplant donor. The V and J genes are TRBV11-2 and TRBJ1-4; no reliable D call. The specimen was blood, either unsorted or a sorted T cell fraction (not recorded which). Written as DNA, the CDR3 is TGTGCCAGCAGCTTAGGGGGTAGTAGAAGAAAACTGTTTTTT. This gives the protein CASSLGGSRRKLFF.